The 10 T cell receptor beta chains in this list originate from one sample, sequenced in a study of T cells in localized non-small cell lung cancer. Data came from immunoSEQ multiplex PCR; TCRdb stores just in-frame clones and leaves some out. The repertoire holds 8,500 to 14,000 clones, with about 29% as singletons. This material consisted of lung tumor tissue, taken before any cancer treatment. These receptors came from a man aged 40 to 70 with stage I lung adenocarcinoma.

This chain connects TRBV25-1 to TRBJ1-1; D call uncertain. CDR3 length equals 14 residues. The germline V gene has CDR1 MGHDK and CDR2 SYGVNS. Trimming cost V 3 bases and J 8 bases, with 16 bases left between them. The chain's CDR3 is CASSEYSLTTEAFF. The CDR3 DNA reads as TGTGCCAGCAGTGAGTATAGCCTAACCACCGAAGCTTTCTTT. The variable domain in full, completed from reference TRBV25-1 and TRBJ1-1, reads EADIYQTPRYLVIGTGKKITLECSQTMGHDKMYWYQQDPGMELHLIHYSYGVNSTEKGDLSSESTVSRIRTEHFPLTLESARPSHTSQYLCASSEYSLTTEAFFGQGTRLTVV.

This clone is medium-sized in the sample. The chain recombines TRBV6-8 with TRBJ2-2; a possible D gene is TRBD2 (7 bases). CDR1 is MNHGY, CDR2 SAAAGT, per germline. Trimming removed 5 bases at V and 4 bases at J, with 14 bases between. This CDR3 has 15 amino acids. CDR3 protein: CASSGGGGPTGELFF. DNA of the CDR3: TGTGCCAGCAGTGGGGGAGGGGGGCCCACCGGGGAGCTGTTTTTT.

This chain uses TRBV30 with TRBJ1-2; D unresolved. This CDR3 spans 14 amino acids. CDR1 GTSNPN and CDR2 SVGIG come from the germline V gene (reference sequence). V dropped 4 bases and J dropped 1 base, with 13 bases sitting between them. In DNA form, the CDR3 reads TGTGCCTGGAACAAGAAGGACTTTAACTATGGCTACACCTTC. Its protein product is CAWNKKDFNYGYTF.

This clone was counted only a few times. The CDR3 protein is CASSQVGETQYF. CDR3 bases: TGTGCCAGCTCACAGGTTGGAGAGACCCAGTACTTC. The J gene is TRBJ2-5, the V gene TRBV18; D call uncertain. Germline V CDR1 and CDR2: KGHSH, LQKENI. CDR3 length: 12 amino acids. The V gene lost 4 bases and the J gene lost 4 bases, with 7 bases spanning the gap.

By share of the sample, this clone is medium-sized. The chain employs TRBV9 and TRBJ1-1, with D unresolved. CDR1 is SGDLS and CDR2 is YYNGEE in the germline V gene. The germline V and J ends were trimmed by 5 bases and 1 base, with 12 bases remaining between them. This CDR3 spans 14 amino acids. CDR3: CASSKQSWNTEAFF. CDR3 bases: TGTGCCAGCAGTAAGCAGAGCTGGAACACTGAAGCTTTCTTT.

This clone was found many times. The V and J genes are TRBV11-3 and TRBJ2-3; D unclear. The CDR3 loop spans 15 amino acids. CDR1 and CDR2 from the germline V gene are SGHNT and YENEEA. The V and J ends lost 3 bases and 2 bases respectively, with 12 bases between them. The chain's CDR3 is CASSLYESVTDTQYF. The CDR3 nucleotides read TGTGCCAGCAGCTTGTATGAATCGGTCACAGATACGCAGTATTTT.

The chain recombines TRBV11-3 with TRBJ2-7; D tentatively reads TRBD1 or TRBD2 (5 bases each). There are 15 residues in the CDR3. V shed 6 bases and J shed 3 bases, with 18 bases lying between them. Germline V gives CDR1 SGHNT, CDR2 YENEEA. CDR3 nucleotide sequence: TGTGCCAGCAGTCAAACCTGGGACGGGCGCTACGAGCAGTACTTC. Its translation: CASSQTWDGRYEQYF.

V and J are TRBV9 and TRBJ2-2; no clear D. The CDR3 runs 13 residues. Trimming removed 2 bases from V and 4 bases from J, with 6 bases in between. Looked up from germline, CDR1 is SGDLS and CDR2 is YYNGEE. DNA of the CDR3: TGTGCCAGCAGCGTCAGGAGCACCGGGGAGCTGTTTTTT. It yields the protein CASSVRSTGELFF.

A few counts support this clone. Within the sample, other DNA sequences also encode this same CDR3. The CDR3 protein is CASSARQNTEAFF. As DNA, the CDR3 is TGTGCCAGCAGCGCAAGGCAGAACACTGAAGCTTTCTTT. The chain carries TRBV6-8 and TRBJ1-1, with D uncertain. The germline CDR1 and CDR2 sequences are MNHGY and SAAAGT. The V gene lost 6 bases and the J gene lost 1 base, with 9 bases spanning the gap. The CDR3 length is 13 residues.

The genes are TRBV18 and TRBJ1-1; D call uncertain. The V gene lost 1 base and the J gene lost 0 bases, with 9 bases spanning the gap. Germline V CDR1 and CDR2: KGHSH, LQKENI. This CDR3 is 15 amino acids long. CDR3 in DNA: TGTGCCAGCTCACCACAGCTGGGGATGAACACTGAAGCTTTCTTT. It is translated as CASSPQLGMNTEAFF.